These 30 T cell receptor beta chains share one sample of origin, sequenced in a study of control samples from healthy donors and cancer patients (TCRdb year 2020). Library creation used the immunoSEQ multiplex PCR assay. Here the immuneACCESS table is served through TCRdb, limited to in-frame sequences with V and J called. Missing clones are a known gap in these copies; in checked studies unresolved V genes cover under half, and the rest lacks a known reason. The sample table lists just over 30,000 clones, 94% of them with a count of one. Together, the top ten hold about 6.9% of the sample. Sequenced: blood. These receptor sequences come from a man aged 55 to 70 in good health.

The chain joins TRBV7-2 to TRBJ2-5; tentative D call: TRBD1 (5 bases). CDR3 length: 13 amino acids. Germline-derived CDR1 and CDR2 are SGHTA and FQGNSA. Trimming shortened V by 6 bases and J by 2 bases, and 10 bases separated the two germline ends. The CDR3 DNA reads TGTGCCAGCAGTCCTGACAGACAAGAGACCCAGTACTTC. Translating gives CASSPDRQETQYF.

The J gene is TRBJ1-2, the V gene TRBV6-2 or TRBV6-3, with D possibly TRBD1 on 5 matching bases. Germline V CDR1 and CDR2: MNHEY, SVGEGT. V was pared by 2 bases and J by 1 base, with 8 bases between. The CDR3 is 14 residues long. The CDR3 loop is CASSYRGLNYGYTF. CDR3 coding DNA: TGTGCCAGCAGTTACAGGGGCCTTAACTATGGCTACACCTTC.

The gene calls are TRBV27 and TRBJ2-7; no reliable D call. Germline V CDR1 and CDR2: MNHEY, SMNVEV (reference sequence). V was pared by 3 bases and J by 2 bases, with 11 bases between. This CDR3 contains 14 residues. The CDR3, as DNA: TGTGCCAGCAGTTTGGGGTCCTTACCCTACGAGCAGTACTTC. This gives the protein CASSLGSLPYEQYF.

For the CDR3, the DNA is TGTGCCAGTAGTGTCTCAACGGGGGTAACTGAAGCTTTCTTT. It yields the protein CASSVSTGVTEAFF. The V and J genes are TRBV19 and TRBJ1-1, with a tentative D call TRBD1 (5 bases). Per germline, CDR1 LNHDA and CDR2 SQIVND (reference sequence). This CDR3 comprises 14 residues. Between the trimmed V and J ends, which lost 5 bases and 5 bases, there was a span of 15 bases. The variable domain in full, with the rest retrieved from reference TRBV19 and TRBJ1-1, is DGGITQSPKYLFRKEGQNVTLSCEQNLNHDAMYWYRQDPGQGLRLIYYSQIVNDFQKGDIAEGYSVSREKKESFPLTVTSAQKNPTAFYLCASSVSTGVTEAFFGQGTRLTVV.

This chain links TRBV5-6 with TRBJ1-5; the D is unclear. This CDR3 is built from 15 residues. V dropped 2 bases and J dropped 8 bases, with 17 bases sitting between them. Germline values: CDR1 SGHDT, CDR2 YYEEEE. CDR3 DNA: TGTGCCAGCAGCTTTTTCCGGGAGCCCTTTAAGCCCCAGCATTTT. Amino acids: CASSFFREPFKPQHF.

The chain combines TRBV18 with TRBJ1-4; TRBD1 matches 8 bases. V was pared by 3 bases and J by 13 bases, with 13 bases of the junction left unmatched. The CDR3 runs 15 residues. Looked up from germline, CDR1 is KGHSH and CDR2 is LQKENI. The CDR3 reads CASSPGQAELKGLFF. CDR3 sequence (DNA): TGTGCCAGCTCACCGGGACAGGCAGAATTGAAGGGACTGTTTTTT.

The genes are TRBV7-2 and TRBJ1-5; D is undetermined. There are 15 residues in the CDR3. CDR1 SGHTA and CDR2 FQGNSA come from the germline V gene. The germline V and J ends were trimmed by 5 bases and 2 bases, with 13 bases remaining between them. This CDR3 is CASSPRERRNQPQHF. In nucleotides, the CDR3 is TGTGCCAGCAGCCCGCGGGAGAGGCGCAATCAGCCCCAGCATTTT.

The J gene is TRBJ2-5, the V gene TRBV5-1; D not certain. Germline CDR1 and CDR2: SGHRS and YFSETQ. V gave up 4 bases and J gave up 0 bases, with 10 bases separating them. CDR3 length: 14 amino acids. The CDR3 DNA follows: TGCGCCAGCAGCCCCACAGACTACCAAGAGACCCAGTACTTC. This encodes CASSPTDYQETQYF.

The V gene is TRBV27, the J gene TRBJ2-1; D remains ambiguous. V was cut by 4 bases and J by 1 base, with 8 bases left in between. CDR3 length: 14 residues. Germline values: CDR1 MNHEY, CDR2 SMNVEV (reference sequence). The CDR3 sequence is CASSSGLSYNEQFF. For the CDR3, the DNA is TGTGCCAGCAGTTCAGGTCTTTCCTACAATGAGCAGTTCTTC.

The gene calls are TRBV4-3 and TRBJ1-2; D gene ambiguous. Trimming left V 0 bases short and J 4 bases short, with 3 bases between. Germline values: CDR1 LGHNA, CDR2 YSLEER. This CDR3 has 12 amino acids. The CDR3, as DNA: TGCGCCAGCAGCCAAGATGGCTATGGCTACACCTTC. It is translated as CASSQDGYGYTF.

The CDR3 sequence is CASSLKSSSGGLTDTQYF. The CDR3 DNA reads TGTGCCAGCAGCTTAAAATCGTCTAGCGGGGGCCTCACAGATACGCAGTATTTT. The genes are TRBV7-2 and TRBJ2-3; 10 bases fit TRBD2. This CDR3 comprises 18 residues. V trimming: 2 bases; J trimming: 2 bases; junction bases outside the gene matches: 10. Germline V gene lookup returns CDR1 SGHTA and CDR2 FQGNSA.

As to this clone: Its ends do not fully match the called genes, so a read error is possible. This chain uses TRBV28 with TRBJ2-7, with D possibly being TRBD1 or TRBD2 (6 bases each). CDR1 and CDR2 from the germline V gene are MDHEN and SYDVKM. The CDR3 totals 15 residues. The CDR3 nucleotides are TGTGCCAGCAGACTAGGTGGAGGGGGATCCTCCGAGCAGTACTTC. Residues: CASRLGGGGSSEQYF.

The chain is built from TRBV7-8 and TRBJ2-5, with 7 bases matching TRBD2. The V gene end was trimmed by 4 bases and the J gene end by 0 bases; junction bases not matched to a gene: 8. This CDR3 comprises 16 residues. Germline values: CDR1 SGHVS, CDR2 FQNEAQ. CDR3 coding DNA: TGTGCCAGCAGCTGGGACGCGCGGGGGAACCAAGAGACCCAGTACTTC. Translating it yields CASSWDARGNQETQYF.

The V gene is TRBV7-2, the J gene TRBJ2-3; maybe TRBD2 (5 bases). Trimming removed 3 bases from V and 3 bases from J, with 10 bases in between. The CDR3 is 14 residues long. Per germline, CDR1 SGHTA and CDR2 FQGNSA. CDR3 region: CASSFEGRTDTQYF. As DNA, the CDR3 is TGTGCCAGCAGCTTCGAGGGCCGGACAGATACGCAGTATTTT.

The V call is TRBV3-1 (or the pseudogene TRBV3-2), the J call TRBJ1-1, with a tentative D call TRBD1 (5 bases). CDR1 LGHDT and CDR2 YNNKEL come from the germline V gene (reference sequence). Trimming removed 1 base at V and 5 bases at J, with 11 bases between. The CDR3 is 14 amino acids. CDR3: CASSQGGRATEAFF. The DNA for the CDR3 is TGTGCCAGCAGCCAAGGGGGGAGGGCGACTGAAGCTTTCTTT.

The chain recombines TRBV19 with TRBJ2-2; D gene unclear. The germline gives CDR1 LNHDA, CDR2 SQIVND (reference sequence). V shed 1 base and J shed 2 bases, with 5 bases lying between them. The CDR3 loop spans 14 amino acids. CDR3 sequence reads: CASSIVGNTGELFF. The CDR3 DNA sequence: TGTGCCAGTAGTATAGTTGGCAACACCGGGGAGCTGTTTTTT.

The rearrangement joins TRBV12-5 to TRBJ1-1; no reliable D call. The ends were cut back, 5 bases at V and 2 bases at J, with 12 bases in the middle. Germline values: CDR1 LGHNT, CDR2 FRNRAP. The CDR3 consists of 14 residues. The CDR3 reads CASGTRPTNTEAFF. CDR3 in DNA: TGTGCTAGTGGTACCAGACCAACAAACACTGAAGCTTTCTTT.

The V and J genes are TRBV7-3 and TRBJ1-1, with D unclear. CDR3 length: 14 residues. Trimming took off 4 bases at V and 3 bases at J, with 12 bases between the two ends. Germline-derived CDR1 and CDR2 are SGHTA and FQGTGA. CDR3 sequence reads: CASSSTGGDTEAFF. The DNA for the CDR3 is TGTGCCAGCAGCTCAACGGGCGGGGACACTGAAGCTTTCTTT.

The chain joins TRBV19 to TRBJ2-3; D unclear. The CDR3 consists of 16 residues. From germline, CDR1 is LNHDA and CDR2 SQIVND (reference sequence). The ends were cut back, 4 bases at V and 9 bases at J, with 23 bases in the middle. CDR3 sequence: CASSSSKAELLGTQYF. The CDR3 coding sequence is TGTGCCAGTAGTAGTTCTAAGGCGGAACTTTTGGGCACGCAGTATTTT.

The rearrangement joins TRBV7-2 to TRBJ1-5; 7 bases are shared with TRBD1. The CDR3 consists of 15 residues. The germline V gene has CDR1 SGHTA and CDR2 FQGNSA. J gave up 1 base and V 3 bases, and 3 bases lay outside the gene matches. The CDR3 loop is CASSLMGQSNQPQHF. The CDR3 coding sequence is TGTGCCAGCAGCTTGATGGGACAGAGCAATCAGCCCCAGCATTTT.

The V gene is TRBV6-2 or TRBV6-3, the J gene TRBJ1-5; tentative D call: TRBD1 (6 bases). The CDR3 consists of 15 residues. Germline CDR1 MNHEY, CDR2 SVGEGT. V was shortened by 5 bases and J by 1 base, with 12 bases between the two germline ends. CDR3 coding DNA: TGTGCCAGCAGTCAGGAGGGGGGAAGCAATCAGCCCCAGCATTTT. It encodes CASSQEGGSNQPQHF.

The chain joins TRBV6-4 to TRBJ1-5; no clear D gene. CDR3 length equals 13 residues. Trimming took off 6 bases at V and 5 bases at J, with 11 bases between the two ends. Germline lookup yields CDR1 MRHNA and CDR2 SNTAGT. The CDR3 nucleotides read TGTGCCAGCAGCCTAGGACCGTATCAGCCCCAGCATTTT. Protein product: CASSLGPYQPQHF.

The J gene is TRBJ1-1, the V gene TRBV18; D is uncertain. The V gene lost 3 bases and the J gene lost 0 bases, with 11 bases spanning the gap. Germline CDR1 and CDR2: KGHSH and LQKENI. The CDR3 contains 15 residues. The chain's CDR3 is CASSPLDGLNTEAFF. In nucleotides, the CDR3 is TGTGCCAGCTCACCTCTGGACGGATTGAACACTGAAGCTTTCTTT.

The rearrangement joins TRBV7-2 to TRBJ2-3; D is perhaps TRBD2 (5 bases). The CDR3 covers 14 residues. The V end was cut by 1 base, the J end by 9 bases, with 14 bases between. The germline CDR1 and CDR2 sequences are SGHTA and FQGNSA. CDR3 sequence (DNA): TGTGCCAGCAGCTTAGAGAGCCAGCGGCCGACGCAGTATTTT. Amino acids: CASSLESQRPTQYF. Full variable domain (missing parts from reference TRBV7-2 and TRBJ2-3): GAGVSQSPSNKVTEKGKDVELRCDPISGHTALYWYRQSLGQGLEFLIYFQGNSAPDKSGLPSDRFSAERTGGSVSTLTIQRTQQEDSAVYLCASSLESQRPTQYFGPGTRLTVL.

V gene TRBV2 combines with J gene TRBJ1-5; D gene ambiguous. The V end lost 6 bases, the J end lost 0 bases, and 9 bases lay between the germline ends. The germline V gene encodes CDR1 SNHLY and CDR2 FYNNEI. The CDR3 has 14 residues. CDR3 nucleotide sequence: TGTGCCAGCAGCTATGACAATAGCAATCAGCCCCAGCATTTT. It codes for CASSYDNSNQPQHF.

Remarks on this clone: Different DNA sequences within this sample yield the same CDR3. The DNA for the CDR3 is TGCGCCAGCAAGCGCGGGGTAACTAATGAAAAACTGTTTTTT. The encoded protein is CASKRGVTNEKLFF. The chain recombines TRBV4-1 with TRBJ1-4; no reliable D call. V lost 7 bases to trimming and J lost 1 base, with 10 bases between them. Germline values: CDR1 MGHRA, CDR2 YSYEKL. CDR3 length: 14 amino acids.

V usage is TRBV5-6 and J usage is TRBJ2-5; D uncertain. V was pared by 4 bases and J by 1 base, with 14 bases between. The CDR3 has 15 amino acids. Per the germline V gene, CDR1 is SGHDT and CDR2 is YYEEEE. CDR3 sequence reads: CASSRTEKGQETQYF. The CDR3 DNA follows: TGTGCCAGCAGCAGGACGGAGAAAGGCCAAGAGACCCAGTACTTC. Supplemented by reference TRBV5-6 and TRBJ2-5, the full variable domain reads DAGVTQSPTHLIKTRGQQVTLRCSPKSGHDTVSWYQQALGQGPQFIFQYYEEEERQRGNFPDRFSGHQFPNYSSELNVNALLLGDSALYLCASSRTEKGQETQYFGPGTRLLVL.

The chain joins TRBV15 to TRBJ1-1, with D possibly matching TRBD1 (5 bases). This CDR3 has 13 amino acids. V lost 5 bases and J lost 3, with 10 bases in between. Germline-derived CDR1 and CDR2 are LNHNV and YYDKDF (reference sequence). The CDR3 reads CATSQGLDTEAFF. The CDR3 nucleotides read TGTGCCACCAGCCAGGGACTCGACACTGAAGCTTTCTTT.

This chain uses TRBV11-2 with TRBJ2-2; TRBD1 aligns across 9 bases. The CDR3 has 18 amino acids. V was clipped by 5 bases and J by 0 bases; unmatched bases: 10. CDR1 and CDR2 from the germline V gene are SGHAT and FQNNGV. This chain's CDR3 is CASSHRQGGSANTGELFF. Here the CDR3 DNA reads TGTGCCAGCAGCCATCGACAGGGGGGGTCCGCGAACACCGGGGAGCTGTTTTTT.

V and J are TRBV6-5 and TRBJ1-2, with TRBD1 matching 7 bases. The CDR3 is made up of 15 amino acids. Germline V CDR1 and CDR2: MNHEY, SVGAGI. The V and J ends lost 6 bases and 2 bases, in that order; junction bases with no gene match: 9. Here the CDR3 reads CASSSRQGKNYGYTF. The CDR3 DNA sequence: TGTGCCAGCAGCTCCCGACAGGGAAAGAACTATGGCTACACCTTC.